This TCR beta chain came from a study of cytomegalovirus exposure and HLA in healthy donors. Study-wide results and limits: Per published reports, the classifier diagnosed cytomegalovirus status with high specificity and sensitivity.

Unmatched junction bases numbered 2, after V lost 1 base and J lost 2 bases. The CDR3 length is 15 residues. The germline gives CDR1 SNHLY, CDR2 FYNNEI. The study ran its PCR with 60 Vbeta and 13 Jbeta primers. Assay used: immunoSEQ multiplex PCR; TCRdb lists only in-frame clones, some missing. The top ten hold roughly 2% of the sample, which has 300,000 or so clones, about 83% seen once. Notes on this clone: Its antigen is not known.

V gene TRBV2 combines with J gene TRBJ2-7; 10 nucleotides match TRBD1. This clonotype was sampled from a woman aged 40 to 50 in good health and CMV-seropositive. The sequencing sample was made of PBMCs. In nucleotides, the CDR3 is TGTGCCAGCAGTGAAGGGACAGGGGGGGCCTACGAGCAGTACTTC. As protein: CASSEGTGGAYEQYF.